The present TCR beta chain was sequenced within a study of response to subunit inactivated influenza vaccine. In this sample, this clonotype turned up many times. V lost 3 bases and J lost 6; bases outside the gene matches: 6. The germline CDR1 and CDR2 sequences are LNHNV and YYDKDF (reference sequence). CDR3 length: 16 residues. TCRdb re-analysed the RT-PCR reads in MiXCR, keeping a single row per CDR3 protein. This sample has about 540,000 distinct CDR3 sequences, with roughly 25% found just once. The same data also contributed to another study, on T cells expressing NK-cell markers. That work states: It was by 5'RACE template switching with UMIs that TCR beta cDNA was made.

This specimen was CD4+ T cells sorted from PBMCs, taken roughly 12 days after vaccination. The rearrangement links TRBV15 to TRBJ2-1; TRBD1 matches 12 bases. The sequence was collected from a middle-aged man who received an inactivated influenza vaccine. Here the CDR3 reads CATSRGDRGRVNEQFF. As DNA, the CDR3 is TGTGCCACCAGCAGGGGGGACAGGGGGCGCGTCAATGAGCAGTTCTTC.